The 10 T cell receptor beta chains listed next were all sequenced from one sample in a study of a mutant IDH1 vaccine in newly diagnosed glioma. Specified time point: baseline, week 1 (first vaccination visit). The sample's treatment: pre-vaccination baseline after standard-of-care therapy. Only in-frame clones appear in the TCRdb table, and some are missing; sequencing was by immunoSEQ multiplex PCR. The sample has over 75,000 clones; around three quarters are singletons. The sample here was PBMCs, taken from a glioma patient treated with radiotherapy, temozolomide or both. The receptors were gathered from a man in his forties with glioma.

This sequence joins TRBV12-2 and TRBJ2-7; TRBD2 is the table's D call, not checked against the DNA. TRBV12-2 is a pseudogene. The CDR3 sequence is 19 residues long. CDR3 protein: CASRSLRTTIKGGGNEQYF. As DNA, the CDR3 is TGTGCAAGTCGCAGCTTAAGGACTACGATTAAGGGAGGTGGAAACGAGCAGTACTTC.

The chain uses TRBV7-2 and TRBJ2-7; 9 bases fit TRBD1. CDR3 length: 15 residues. Trimming took 5 bases from V and 9 from J; bases not matched to a gene: 14. CDR1 and CDR2 from the germline V gene are SGHTA and FQGNSA. Here the CDR3 DNA reads TGTGCCAGCAGCACACAACCGGGACAGGGATCTTTGCAGTACTTC. It specifies CASSTQPGQGSLQYF.

V gene TRBV9 combines with J gene TRBJ2-7; D perhaps matches TRBD1 (8 bases). Trimming cost V 3 bases and J 5 bases, with 21 bases left between them. Germline assignment: CDR1 SGDLS and CDR2 YYNGEE. The CDR3 is made up of 16 amino acids. The CDR3 DNA follows: TGTGCCAGCAGCGCTAGCGGACAGGGTTTTTCCCACGAGCAGTACTTC. As protein: CASSASGQGFSHEQYF.

This chain connects TRBV28 to TRBJ1-3; TRBD1 is a possible D gene (6 bases). The ends were cut back, 5 bases at V and 7 bases at J, with 24 bases in the middle. Germline V gene lookup returns CDR1 MDHEN and CDR2 SYDVKM. This CDR3 spans 17 amino acids. The CDR3 DNA is TGTGCCAGCAGTCTTTATGGGATACAGGGTTTAACTAACACCATATATTTT. Translated: CASSLYGIQGLTNTIYF.

The chain combines TRBV7-9 with TRBJ1-2; maybe TRBD1 (5 bases). Germline loops: CDR1 SEHNR, CDR2 FQNEAQ (reference sequence). Trimming left V 8 bases short and J 5 bases short, with 15 bases between. The CDR3 is 13 amino acids. The CDR3 region is CASQRGEDYGYTF. The CDR3 nucleotides are TGTGCCAGCCAGCGAGGGGAGGATTATGGCTACACCTTC.

The J gene is TRBJ2-3, the V gene TRBV30, with D possibly TRBD2 on 6 matching bases. Trimming pared 2 bases from V and 7 bases from J, leaving 19 bases between. The CDR3 is 15 residues long. CDR1 and CDR2 from the germline V gene are GTSNPN and SVGIG (reference sequence). The CDR3 DNA is TGTGCCTGGAGTTTGCGCGGGACTGCCATCCATACGCAGTATTTT. Protein: CAWSLRGTAIHTQYF.

This chain uses TRBV9 with TRBJ2-7; D gene unclear. V dropped 0 bases and J dropped 1 base, with 8 bases sitting between them. Germline V gives CDR1 SGDLS, CDR2 YYNGEE. This CDR3 spans 14 amino acids. CDR3 region: CASSVGFRSYEQYF. The CDR3 nucleotides read TGTGCCAGCAGCGTAGGATTCAGATCCTACGAGCAGTACTTC.

In its sample, this clone was seen once. V is TRBV5-4 and J is TRBJ1-2, with D hard to call. Trimming took off 0 bases at V and 6 bases at J, with 15 bases between the two ends. The CDR3 runs 15 residues. Germline CDR1 reads SGHNT; CDR2 reads YYREEE (reference sequence). CDR3 sequence reads: CASSLGIPLGDGYTF. The CDR3 nucleotides are TGTGCCAGCAGCTTGGGCATTCCTCTTGGGGATGGCTACACCTTC.

The chain carries TRBV9 and TRBJ2-5, with 10 nucleotides matching TRBD2. This CDR3 has 15 amino acids. The germline V gene encodes CDR1 SGDLS and CDR2 YYNGEE. J lost 5 bases, V lost 2 bases, and 6 bases had no gene match. The CDR3 nucleotides are TGTGCCAGCAGCGTTAGCGGGGGGCCCGTCGAGACCCAGTACTTC. This encodes CASSVSGGPVETQYF.

The genes are TRBV2 and TRBJ2-5, with D perhaps matching TRBD1 (6 bases). In germline, CDR1 is SNHLY, CDR2 FYNNEI. The V end was cut by 8 bases, the J end by 7 bases, with 11 bases between. This CDR3 has 11 residues. In DNA form, the CDR3 reads TGTGCCAGCGCCCAACAGGGGACCCAGTACTTC. It yields the protein CASAQQGTQYF.